Below are 14 T cell receptor beta chains sequenced from a single sample in a study of T cell responses to AZD1222 COVID-19 vaccine. Sequencing used immunoSEQ multiplex PCR; TCRdb keeps in-frame clones, though not all of them. The repertoire includes around 180,000 clones, 90% of them detected once, and approximately 3% sits in the top ten. The source material was peripheral blood, sampled on day 0 of AZD1222 vaccination. All receptors derive from an adult in good health.

The chain has TRBV7-9 and TRBJ1-4; a possible D gene is TRBD1 (6 bases). Per the germline V gene, CDR1 is SEHNR and CDR2 is FQNEAQ (reference sequence). With 1 base removed from V and 7 bases from J, the gap between germline ends came to 10 bases. The CDR3 loop spans 14 amino acids. CDR3 protein: CASSLGGGGEKLFF. The CDR3 DNA reads TGTGCCAGCAGCTTAGGAGGGGGTGGTGAAAAACTGTTTTTT.

This sequence joins TRBV14 and TRBJ2-7, with TRBD1 as a possible D gene (5 bases). Trimming left V 3 bases short and J 1 base short, with 10 bases between. CDR1 is SGHDN and CDR2 is FVKESK in the germline V gene. The CDR3 is 14 residues long. This chain's CDR3 is CASSQYRSSYEQYF. The CDR3 DNA reads as TGTGCCAGCAGCCAGTACAGGAGTTCCTACGAGCAGTACTTC.

The chain's CDR3 is CASSPPRGVGTEAFF. CDR3 sequence (DNA): TGTGCCAGCTCACCACCGAGGGGGGTGGGCACTGAAGCTTTCTTT. J is TRBJ1-1 and V is TRBV18; tentative D call: TRBD1 (6 bases). The CDR3 runs to 15 residues. Germline CDR1 is KGHSH and CDR2 is LQKENI. V shed 0 bases and J shed 4 bases, with 12 bases lying between them. Complete variable domain (other parts from reference TRBV18 and TRBJ1-1): NAGVMQNPRHLVRRRGQEARLRCSPMKGHSHVYWYRQLPEEGLKFMVYLQKENIIDESGMPKERFSAEFPKEGPSILRIQQVVRGDSAAYFCASSPPRGVGTEAFFGQGTRLTVV.

The V call is TRBV19, the J call TRBJ1-3; TRBD1 aligns across 9 bases. The V gene end was trimmed by 7 bases and the J gene end by 4 bases; junction bases not matched to a gene: 11. This CDR3 is 16 amino acids long. Germline CDR1 reads LNHDA; CDR2 reads SQIVND (reference sequence). In DNA form, the CDR3 reads TGTGCCAGTACCTTACCGTCCGGGACAGGGGGAAACACCATATATTTT. Translated, it gives CASTLPSGTGGNTIYF.

This chain connects TRBV13 to TRBJ1-1, with 11 bases matching TRBD1. The ends lost 5 bases at V and 5 bases at J; junction bases unmatched: 13. The germline V gene encodes CDR1 PRHDT and CDR2 FYEKMQ (reference sequence). There are 17 residues in the CDR3. The CDR3 protein is CASSRGQGDIVTTEAFF. The CDR3 DNA is TGTGCCAGCAGCCGGGGACAGGGGGATATCGTCACAACTGAAGCTTTCTTT.

The chain is built from TRBV2 and TRBJ2-1; 8 bases are a match to TRBD2. In germline, CDR1 is SNHLY, CDR2 FYNNEI. This CDR3 has 16 amino acids. Trimming at V came to 9 bases and at J to 8 bases, leaving 18 bases not matched to a gene. CDR3 loop: CARTSPHGTRGYEQFF. CDR3 DNA: TGTGCCAGGACCTCTCCCCACGGGACTAGGGGATATGAGCAGTTCTTC.

The chain has TRBV20-1 and TRBJ2-1; 9 bases align to TRBD2. This CDR3 contains 15 residues. Per germline, CDR1 DFQATT and CDR2 SNEGSKA (reference sequence). V shed 3 bases, J shed 3 bases, and the junction held 6 bases outside the gene matches. CDR3 residues: CSASSSGVGYNEQFF. The CDR3 DNA follows: TGCAGTGCTAGTTCTAGCGGGGTGGGCTACAATGAGCAGTTCTTC.

The chain is built from TRBV3-1 (or the pseudogene TRBV3-2) and TRBJ1-1; TRBD1 matches 9 bases. After removal of 0 bases from V and 5 bases from J, the junction contained 13 bases not matched to a gene. The CDR3 has 18 amino acids. CDR1 and CDR2 (germline): LGHDT, YNNKEL (reference sequence). This CDR3 is CASSQDRGNRGRGTEAFF. CDR3 nucleotides: TGTGCCAGCAGCCAAGATAGGGGGAACAGGGGGCGCGGGACTGAAGCTTTCTTT.

The chain combines TRBV29-1 with TRBJ2-5; the match to TRBD2 covers 10 bases. Trimming at V came to 6 bases and at J to 1 base, leaving 5 bases not matched to a gene. This CDR3 comprises 14 residues. The germline gives CDR1 SQVTM, CDR2 ANQGSEA. The CDR3 DNA follows: TGCAGCGTAGAGCGGGGGGGCCGCCAAGAGACCCAGTACTTC. As protein: CSVERGGRQETQYF.

The chain carries TRBV5-4 and TRBJ2-7; TRBD2 aligns across 7 bases. Losses at the gene ends were 10 bases for V and 0 bases for J; bases not matched to a gene: 4. The V gene's germline CDR1 is SGHNT and CDR2 YYREEE (reference sequence). The CDR3 spans 12 residues. CDR3 in amino acids: CAGGDPSYEQYF. CDR3 DNA sequence: TGTGCCGGGGGGGATCCCTCCTACGAGCAGTACTTC.

In its sample, this clone was seen a few times. V usage is TRBV29-1 and J usage is TRBJ1-4; D ambiguous. CDR1 and CDR2 from the germline V gene are SQVTM and ANQGSEA. The length of the CDR3 is 11 residues. Trimming stripped 7 bases from V and 5 bases from J, with 8 bases between. The CDR3 DNA reads as TGCAGCGGAACCGCGAATGAAAAACTGTTTTTT. Its protein is CSGTANEKLFF.

V usage is TRBV11-2 and J usage is TRBJ1-6, with no clear D. The CDR3 is 15 amino acids. V lost 0 bases and J 6 bases, leaving 9 bases between the germline ends. CDR1 and CDR2 (germline): SGHAT, FQNNGV. CDR3 in amino acids: CASSLEVASNSPLHF. CDR3 sequence (DNA): TGTGCCAGCAGCTTAGAGGTGGCCAGTAATTCACCCCTCCACTTT.

The chain recombines TRBV19 with TRBJ1-4; tentative D call: TRBD1 (5 bases). V was trimmed by 1 base and J by 5 bases, leaving 11 bases between them. Germline V gives CDR1 LNHDA, CDR2 SQIVND (reference sequence). The CDR3 contains 15 residues. The CDR3: CASSIVDTWNEKLFF. The CDR3 region has the DNA TGTGCCAGTAGTATAGTGGACACCTGGAATGAAAAACTGTTTTTT.

The table lists this clone with a few counts. Other DNA sequences in the sample encode the same CDR3. The chain has TRBV29-1 and TRBJ2-2, with 7 bases fitting TRBD1. Germline lookup yields CDR1 SQVTM and CDR2 ANQGSEA. The CDR3 has 14 residues. Trimming at V came to 4 bases and at J to 2 bases, leaving 4 bases not matched to a gene. The CDR3 region is CSVGRDSNTGELFF. CDR3 DNA: TGCAGCGTTGGACGGGACAGCAACACCGGGGAGCTGTTTTTT.